This T cell receptor (beta chain) originates from a study of cytomegalovirus exposure and HLA in healthy donors. Study conclusions and caveats: Other equally common chains were less clonally expanded than HLA-associated TCR beta chains, a later analysis showed.

CDR1 is MGHRA and CDR2 is YSYEKL in the germline V gene. The CDR3 is made up of 16 amino acids. Trimming cost V 1 base and J 3 bases; bases outside gene matches: 4. This clone came up a few times. The antigen is not known. PCR used 60 Vbeta primers and 13 Jbeta primers. Profiling relied on immunoSEQ multiplex PCR, and the TCRdb table lists in-frame clones only, not all of them. The sample records 100,000 to 150,000 clones, over 70% being singletons. V gene TRBV4-1 combines with J gene TRBJ2-1, with 9 bases identical to TRBD2. The specimen was PBMCs. The TCR originated in a middle-aged woman in good health and CMV-seropositive. CDR3 sequence reads: CASSQARLAVYNEQFF. The CDR3 bases are TGCGCCAGCAGCCAAGCCCGACTAGCGGTCTACAATGAGCAGTTCTTC.